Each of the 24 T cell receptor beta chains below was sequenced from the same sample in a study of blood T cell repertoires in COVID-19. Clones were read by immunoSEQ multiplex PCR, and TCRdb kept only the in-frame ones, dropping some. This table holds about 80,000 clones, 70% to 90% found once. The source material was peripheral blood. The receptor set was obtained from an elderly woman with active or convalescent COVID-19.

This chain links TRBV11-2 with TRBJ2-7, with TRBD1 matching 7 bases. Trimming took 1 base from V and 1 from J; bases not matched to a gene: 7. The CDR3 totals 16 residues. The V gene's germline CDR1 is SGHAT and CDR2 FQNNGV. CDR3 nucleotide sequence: TGTGCCAGCAGCTTAGTCCGACGGGACAGTTCCTACGAGCAGTACTTC. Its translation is CASSLVRRDSSYEQYF.

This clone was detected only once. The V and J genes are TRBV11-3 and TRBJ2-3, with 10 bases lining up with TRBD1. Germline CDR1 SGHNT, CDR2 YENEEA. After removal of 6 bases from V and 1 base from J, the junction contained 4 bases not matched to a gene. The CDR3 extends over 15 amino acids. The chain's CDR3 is CASSPGTGGTDTQYF. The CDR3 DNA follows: TGTGCCAGCAGTCCCGGGACAGGGGGCACAGATACGCAGTATTTT. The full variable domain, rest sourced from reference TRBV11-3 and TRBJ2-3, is EAGVVQSPRYKIIEKKQPVAFWCNPISGHNTLYWYLQNLGQGPELLIRYENEEAVDDSQLPKDRFSAERLKGVDSTLKIQPAELGDSAVYLCASSPGTGGTDTQYFGPGTRLTVL.

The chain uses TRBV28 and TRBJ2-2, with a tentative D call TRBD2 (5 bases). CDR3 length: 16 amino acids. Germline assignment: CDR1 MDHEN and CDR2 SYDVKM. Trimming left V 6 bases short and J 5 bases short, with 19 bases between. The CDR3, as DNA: TGTGCCAGCAGCCCACGCTGGGAGATTGGGACCGGGGAGCTGTTTTTT. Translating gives CASSPRWEIGTGELFF.

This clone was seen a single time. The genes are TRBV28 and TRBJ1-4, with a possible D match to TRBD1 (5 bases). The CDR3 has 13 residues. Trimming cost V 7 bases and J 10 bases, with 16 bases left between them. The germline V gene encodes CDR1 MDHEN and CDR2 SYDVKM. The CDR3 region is CASTIPGRGKLFF. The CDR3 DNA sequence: TGTGCCAGCACGATTCCCGGGAGGGGAAAACTGTTTTTT.

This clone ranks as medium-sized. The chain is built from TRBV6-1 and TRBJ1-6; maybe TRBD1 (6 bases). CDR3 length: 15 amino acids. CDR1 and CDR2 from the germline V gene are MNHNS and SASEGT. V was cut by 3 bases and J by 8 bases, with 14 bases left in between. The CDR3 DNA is TGTGCCAGCAGTGAGGAGACAGGATCCCATTCACCCCTCCACTTT. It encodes CASSEETGSHSPLHF.

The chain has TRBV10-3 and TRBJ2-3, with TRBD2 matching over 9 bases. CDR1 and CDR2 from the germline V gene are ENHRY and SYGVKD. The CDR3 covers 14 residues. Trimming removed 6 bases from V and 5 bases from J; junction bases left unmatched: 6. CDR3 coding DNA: TGTGCCATCAGCCGCGGGGGGGCCAAAGATACGCAGTATTTT. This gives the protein CAISRGGAKDTQYF.

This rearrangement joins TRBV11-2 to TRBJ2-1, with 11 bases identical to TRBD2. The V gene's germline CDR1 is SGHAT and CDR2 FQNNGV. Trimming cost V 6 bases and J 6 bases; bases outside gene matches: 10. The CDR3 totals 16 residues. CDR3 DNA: TGTGCCAGCAGAGAACCGACTAGCGGGGACCCCAATGAGCAGTTCTTC. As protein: CASREPTSGDPNEQFF. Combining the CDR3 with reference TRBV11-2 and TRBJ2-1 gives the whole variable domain EAGVAQSPRYKIIEKRQSVAFWCNPISGHATLYWYQQILGQGPKLLIQFQNNGVVDDSQLPKDRFSAERLKGVDSTLKIQPAKLEDSAVYLCASREPTSGDPNEQFFGPGTRLTVL.

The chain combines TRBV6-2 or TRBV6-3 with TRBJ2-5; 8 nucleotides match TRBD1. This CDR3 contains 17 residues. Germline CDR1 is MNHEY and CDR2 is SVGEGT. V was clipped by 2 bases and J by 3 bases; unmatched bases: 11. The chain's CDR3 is CASSYTTGDRKKETQYF. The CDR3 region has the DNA TGTGCCAGCAGTTACACTACCGGGGACAGGAAGAAAGAGACCCAGTACTTC.

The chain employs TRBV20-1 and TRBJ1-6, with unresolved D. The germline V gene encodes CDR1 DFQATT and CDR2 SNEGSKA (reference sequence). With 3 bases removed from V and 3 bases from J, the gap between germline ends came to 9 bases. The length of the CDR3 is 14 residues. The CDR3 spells CSASSGFYNSPLHF. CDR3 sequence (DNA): TGCAGTGCTAGTTCAGGCTTCTATAATTCACCCCTCCACTTT.

The CDR3 bases are TGCGCCAGCAGCCAAGATTGGAGACAGGGTGACTATGGCTACACCTTC. Translated: CASSQDWRQGDYGYTF. This rearrangement joins TRBV4-1 to TRBJ1-2; 7 bases map to TRBD1. Unmatched junction bases numbered 7, after V lost 0 bases and J lost 3 bases. This CDR3 contains 16 residues. In germline, CDR1 is MGHRA, CDR2 YSYEKL.

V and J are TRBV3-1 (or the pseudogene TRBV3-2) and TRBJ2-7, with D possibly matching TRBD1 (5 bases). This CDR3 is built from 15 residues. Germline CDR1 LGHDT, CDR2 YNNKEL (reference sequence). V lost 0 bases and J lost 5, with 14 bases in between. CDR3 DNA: TGTGCCAGCAGCCAAGAACGCGACAGCCTTCACGAGCAGTACTTC. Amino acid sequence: CASSQERDSLHEQYF.

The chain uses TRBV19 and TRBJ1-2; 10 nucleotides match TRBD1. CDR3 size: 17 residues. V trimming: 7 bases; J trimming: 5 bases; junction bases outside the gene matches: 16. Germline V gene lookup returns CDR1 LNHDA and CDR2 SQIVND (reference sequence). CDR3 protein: CASTYSRRDRGRYGYTF. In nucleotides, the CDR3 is TGTGCCAGTACCTACTCCCGCCGGGACAGGGGAAGGTATGGCTACACCTTC.

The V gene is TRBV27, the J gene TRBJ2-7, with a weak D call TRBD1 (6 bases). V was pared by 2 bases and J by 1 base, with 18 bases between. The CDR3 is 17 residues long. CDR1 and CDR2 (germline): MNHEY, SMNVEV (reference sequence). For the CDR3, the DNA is TGTGCCAGCAGTTTAAGGGAAACAGGGATACGATCCTACGAGCAGTACTTC. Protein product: CASSLRETGIRSYEQYF.

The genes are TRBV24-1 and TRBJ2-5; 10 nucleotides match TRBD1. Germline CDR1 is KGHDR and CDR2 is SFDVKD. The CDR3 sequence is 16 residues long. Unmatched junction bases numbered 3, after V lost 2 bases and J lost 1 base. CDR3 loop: CATSDWRQGAQETQYF. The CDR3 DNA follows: TGTGCCACCAGTGATTGGAGACAGGGGGCCCAAGAGACCCAGTACTTC.

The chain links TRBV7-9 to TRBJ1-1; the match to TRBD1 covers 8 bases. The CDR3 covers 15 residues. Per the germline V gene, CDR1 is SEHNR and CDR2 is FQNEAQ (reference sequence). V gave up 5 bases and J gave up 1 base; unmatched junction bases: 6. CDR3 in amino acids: CASSPRDRRNTEAFF. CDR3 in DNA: TGTGCCAGCAGCCCCCGGGACAGGAGGAACACTGAAGCTTTCTTT.

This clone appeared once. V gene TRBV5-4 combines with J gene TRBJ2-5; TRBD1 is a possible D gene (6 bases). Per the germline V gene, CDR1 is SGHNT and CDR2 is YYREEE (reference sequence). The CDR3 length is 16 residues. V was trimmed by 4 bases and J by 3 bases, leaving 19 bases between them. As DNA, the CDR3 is TGTGCCAGCAGCGGAATAAAACAGGGAACGAAAGAGACCCAGTACTTC. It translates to CASSGIKQGTKETQYF.

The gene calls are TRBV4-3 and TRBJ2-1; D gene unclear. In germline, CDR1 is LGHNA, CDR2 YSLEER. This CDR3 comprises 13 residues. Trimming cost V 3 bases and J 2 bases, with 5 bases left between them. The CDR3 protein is CASSQGPYNEQFF. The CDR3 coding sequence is TGCGCCAGCAGCCAGGGCCCCTACAATGAGCAGTTCTTC.

CDR3 DNA sequence: TGTGCCAGTACCCCTCGTGGCTCCGAGGGCGAGCAGTACTTC. Protein product: CASTPRGSEGEQYF. V usage is TRBV7-8 and J usage is TRBJ2-7; D perhaps matches TRBD2 (5 bases). From germline, CDR1 is SGHVS and CDR2 FQNEAQ. The V gene lost 9 bases and the J gene lost 6 bases, with 21 bases spanning the gap. This CDR3 has 14 amino acids.

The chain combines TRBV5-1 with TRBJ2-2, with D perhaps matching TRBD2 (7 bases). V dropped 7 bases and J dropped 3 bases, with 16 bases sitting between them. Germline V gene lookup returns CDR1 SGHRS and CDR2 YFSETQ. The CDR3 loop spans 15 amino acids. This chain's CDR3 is CASAISGGYTGELFF. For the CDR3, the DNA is TGCGCCAGCGCCATATCGGGGGGCTACACCGGGGAGCTGTTTTTT. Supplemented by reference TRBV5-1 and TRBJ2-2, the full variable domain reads KAGVTQTPRYLIKTRGQQVTLSCSPISGHRSVSWYQQTPGQGLQFLFEYFSETQRNKGNFPGRFSGRQFSNSRSEMNVSTLELGDSALYLCASAISGGYTGELFFGEGSRLTVL.

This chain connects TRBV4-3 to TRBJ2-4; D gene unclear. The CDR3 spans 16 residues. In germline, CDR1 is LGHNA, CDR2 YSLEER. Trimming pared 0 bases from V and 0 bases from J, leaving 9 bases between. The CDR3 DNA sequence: TGCGCCAGCAGCCAAGATTTGCTAATAGCCAAAAACATTCAGTACTTC. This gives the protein CASSQDLLIAKNIQYF.

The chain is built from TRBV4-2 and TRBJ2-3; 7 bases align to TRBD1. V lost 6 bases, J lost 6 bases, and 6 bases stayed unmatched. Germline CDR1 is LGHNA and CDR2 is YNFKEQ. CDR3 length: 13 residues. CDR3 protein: CASRTGVGDTQYF. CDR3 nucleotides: TGTGCCAGCAGAACAGGGGTGGGGGATACGCAGTATTTT.

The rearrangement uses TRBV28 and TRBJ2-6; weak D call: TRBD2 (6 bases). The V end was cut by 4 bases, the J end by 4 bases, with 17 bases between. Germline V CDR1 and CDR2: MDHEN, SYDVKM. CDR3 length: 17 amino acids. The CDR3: CASSSPGGRTGANVLTF. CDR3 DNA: TGTGCCAGCAGTTCCCCCGGGGGTAGGACAGGGGCCAACGTCCTGACTTTC.

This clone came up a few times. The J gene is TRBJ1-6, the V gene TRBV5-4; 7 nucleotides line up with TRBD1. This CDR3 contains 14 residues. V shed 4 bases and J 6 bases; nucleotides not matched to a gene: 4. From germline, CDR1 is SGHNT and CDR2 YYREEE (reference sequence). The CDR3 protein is CASSPGTVNSPLHF. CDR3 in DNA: TGTGCCAGCAGCCCCGGGACAGTTAATTCACCCCTCCACTTT.

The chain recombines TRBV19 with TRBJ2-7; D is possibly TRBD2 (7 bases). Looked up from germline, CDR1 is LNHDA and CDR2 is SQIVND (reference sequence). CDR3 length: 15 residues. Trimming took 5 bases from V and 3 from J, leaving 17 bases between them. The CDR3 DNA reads TGTGCCAGTAGTGATTTCGGGGGGCCATTCTACGAGCAGTACTTC. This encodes CASSDFGGPFYEQYF.